The following is a T cell receptor (beta chain) sequence with its context. The target antigen is unknown. Data came from immunoSEQ multiplex PCR; TCRdb stores just in-frame clones and leaves some out. Of some 180,000 clones listed, roughly 85% were seen once; the top ten hold less than 1.3%. In germline, CDR1 is MNHEY, CDR2 SVGAGI. Germline trimming cut 2 bases from V and 2 bases from J; bases unmatched to any gene: 3. The CDR3 contains 16 residues. This sample was included in a study of T cell responses to AZD1222 COVID-19 vaccine. The study's findings and limits: Spike-specific TCR depth and breadth grew after two AZD1222 doses. White British ancestry dominated among donors, who included more females, and clonal diversity was possibly underestimated. Every sample of the repertoires postdated the peak T cell response.

Sequenced material: peripheral blood, taken 28 days after the second AZD1222 dose. V is TRBV6-5 and J is TRBJ1-5; TRBD1 matches 10 bases. The receptor was derived from an adult who received the AZD1222 COVID-19 vaccine. In DNA, the CDR3 is TGTGCCAGCAGTTACGGGACAGGGGTAGGCAATCAGCCCCAGCATTTT. Protein: CASSYGTGVGNQPQHF.